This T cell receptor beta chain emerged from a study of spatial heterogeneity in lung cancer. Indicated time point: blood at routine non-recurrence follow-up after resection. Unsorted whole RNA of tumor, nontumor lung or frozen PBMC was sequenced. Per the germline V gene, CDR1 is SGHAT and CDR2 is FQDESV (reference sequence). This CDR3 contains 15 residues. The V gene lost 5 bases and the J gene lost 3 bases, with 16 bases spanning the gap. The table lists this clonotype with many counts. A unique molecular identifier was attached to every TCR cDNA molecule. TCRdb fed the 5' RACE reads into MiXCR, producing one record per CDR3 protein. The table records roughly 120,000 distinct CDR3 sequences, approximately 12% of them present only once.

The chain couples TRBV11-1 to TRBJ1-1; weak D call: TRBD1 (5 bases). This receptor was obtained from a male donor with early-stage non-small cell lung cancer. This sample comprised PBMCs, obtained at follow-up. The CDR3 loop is CASSQGGRRDTEAFF. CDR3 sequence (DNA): TGTGCCAGCAGCCAGGGAGGGCGTCGGGACACTGAAGCTTTCTTT.